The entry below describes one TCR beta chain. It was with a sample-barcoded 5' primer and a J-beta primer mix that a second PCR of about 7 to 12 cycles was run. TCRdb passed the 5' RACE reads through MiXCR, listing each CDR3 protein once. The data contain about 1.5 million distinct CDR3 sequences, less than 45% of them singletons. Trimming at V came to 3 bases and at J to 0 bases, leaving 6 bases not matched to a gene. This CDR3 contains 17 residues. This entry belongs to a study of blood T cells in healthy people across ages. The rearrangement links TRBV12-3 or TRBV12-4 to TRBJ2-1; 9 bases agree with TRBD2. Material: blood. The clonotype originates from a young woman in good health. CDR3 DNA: TGTGCCAGCAGTTTTTGGGGCGGGGGGGCCTCCTACAATGAGCAGTTCTTC. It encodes CASSFWGGGASYNEQFF.